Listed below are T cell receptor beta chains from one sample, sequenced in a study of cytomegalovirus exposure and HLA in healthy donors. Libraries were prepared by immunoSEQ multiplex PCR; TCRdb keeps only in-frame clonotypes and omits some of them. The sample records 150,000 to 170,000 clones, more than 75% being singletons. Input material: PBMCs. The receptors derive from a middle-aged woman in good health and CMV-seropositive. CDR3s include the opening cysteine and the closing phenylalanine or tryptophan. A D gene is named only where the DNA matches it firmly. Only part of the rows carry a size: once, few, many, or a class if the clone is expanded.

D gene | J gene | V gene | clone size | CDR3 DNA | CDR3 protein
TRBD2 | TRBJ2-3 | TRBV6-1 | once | TGTGCCAGCAGTGCGGCTGCAAGCGGGGGGATTAGCACAGATACGCAGTATTTT | CASSAAASGGISTDTQYF
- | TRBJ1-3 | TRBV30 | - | TGTGCCTCCAAAACAGGGCAAAATTTTCAGGACTCTGGAAACACCATATATTTT | CASKTGQNFQDSGNTIYF
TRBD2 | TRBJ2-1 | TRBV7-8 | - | TGTGCCACCCGACTAGCGGGAGGGGTCAATGAGCAGTTCTTC | CATRLAGGVNEQFF
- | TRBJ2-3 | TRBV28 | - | TGTGCCAGCAGACCTGGAGGGACTTCCACCAGGGATACGCAGTATTTT | CASRPGGTSTRDTQYF
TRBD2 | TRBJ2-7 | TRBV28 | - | TGTGCCAGTAATAGCGGGGGTTTCTACGAGCAGTACTTC | CASNSGGFYEQYF
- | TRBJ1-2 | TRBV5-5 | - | TGTGCCAGCAGCCAGGAGGGATCGTTCTATGGCTACACCTTC | CASSQEGSFYGYTF
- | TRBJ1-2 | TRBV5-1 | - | TGCGCCAGCAGCGCCCCCAGGGAGGACTATGGCTACACCTTC | CASSAPREDYGYTF
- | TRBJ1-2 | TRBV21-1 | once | TGTGCCAGCAGCAAATTGGCGGGGGCGTTCCGCGGGGACTATGGCTACACCTTC | CASSKLAGAFRGDYGYTF
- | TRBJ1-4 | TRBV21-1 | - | TGTGCCAGCCCCACTAGGGGGACAACTAATGAAAAACTGTTTTTT | CASPTRGTTNEKLFF
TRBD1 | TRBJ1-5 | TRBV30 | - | TGTGCCTGGAGCGGGACAGGGCTTGCGGGGCAGCCCCAGCATTTT | CAWSGTGLAGQPQHF
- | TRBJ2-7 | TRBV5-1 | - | TGCGCCAGCAGCCCCCCAGCGGATAGCTCCTACGAGCAGTACTTC | CASSPPADSSYEQYF
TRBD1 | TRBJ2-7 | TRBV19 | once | TGTGCCAGTAGTATCCGTTCTGGGACAGGGGGCATCAACGAGCAGTACTTC | CASSIRSGTGGINEQYF
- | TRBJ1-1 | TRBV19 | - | TGTGCCAGTAGTTGGACTGAGAACACTGAAGCTTTCTTT | CASSWTENTEAFF
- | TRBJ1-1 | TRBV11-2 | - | TGTGCCAGCAGCACAACAGGGCTGAACACTGAAGCTTTCTTT | CASSTTGLNTEAFF
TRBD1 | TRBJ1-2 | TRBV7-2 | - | TGTGCCAGCAGCATGACGGGACAGGGGGCTCTGGGTGGCTACACCTTC | CASSMTGQGALGGYTF
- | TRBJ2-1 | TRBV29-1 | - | TGCAGCGTTGAGAGCGTAGCGGATTCCTACAATGAGCAGTTCTTC | CSVESVADSYNEQFF
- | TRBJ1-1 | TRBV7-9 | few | TGTGCCAGCAGCCCCTGGGGGGACACTGAAGCTTTCTTT | CASSPWGDTEAFF
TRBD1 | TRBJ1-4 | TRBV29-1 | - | TGCAGCGTCTCAGGGGGCTCCAATGAAAAACTGTTTTTT | CSVSGGSNEKLFF
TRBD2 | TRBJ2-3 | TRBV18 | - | TGTGCCAGCTCAACACCTCCTAGCGGGAGGGGAACATACACAGATACGCAGTATTTT | CASSTPPSGRGTYTDTQYF
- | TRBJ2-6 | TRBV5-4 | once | TGTGCCAGCAGCTTGGAACAGGGTACTGGGGCCAACGTCCTGACTTTC | CASSLEQGTGANVLTF
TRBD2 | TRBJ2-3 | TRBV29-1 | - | TGCAGTATATTTTGGGACTACCCTAGCACAGATACGCAGTATTTT | CSIFWDYPSTDTQYF
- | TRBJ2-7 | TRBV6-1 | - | TGTGCCAGCAGTGAAGCTACAGCCCTCGAGCAGTACTTC | CASSEATALEQYF
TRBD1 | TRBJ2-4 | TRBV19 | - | TGTGCCAGTAGTATTCCCCGGGACAGGGGTTCGTCCAAAAACATTCAGTACTTC | CASSIPRDRGSSKNIQYF
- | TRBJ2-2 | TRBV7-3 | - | TGTGCCAGCAGCTTTCAACCTACGGGGGACACCGGGGAGCTGTTTTTT | CASSFQPTGDTGELFF
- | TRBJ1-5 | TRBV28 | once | TGTGCCAGCCTCATGGGGGGGGCGGCTCTTAGCAATCAGCCCCAGCATTTT | CASLMGGAALSNQPQHF
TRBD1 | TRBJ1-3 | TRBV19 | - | TGTGCCAGTAGTACGACAGGGACTGGAAACACCATATATTTT | CASSTTGTGNTIYF
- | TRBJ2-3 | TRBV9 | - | TGTGCCAGCAGCCCCCGGGGCACAGATACGCAGTATTTT | CASSPRGTDTQYF
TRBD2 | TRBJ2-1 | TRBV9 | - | TGTGCCAGCAGCGTAGGAATTGGGCTAGCGGGAAACAATGAGCAGTTCTTC | CASSVGIGLAGNNEQFF
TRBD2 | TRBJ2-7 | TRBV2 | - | TGTGCCAGCAGGTCGACTAGCGGGATGTCCTACGAGCAGTACTTC | CASRSTSGMSYEQYF
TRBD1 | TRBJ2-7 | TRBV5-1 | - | TGCGCCAGCAGCCACAGGGGCGGCTACGAGCAGTACTTC | CASSHRGGYEQYF
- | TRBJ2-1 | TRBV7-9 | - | TGTGCCAGCAGCTTAGGTCGGCGGGGGCAGTTCTTC | CASSLGRRGQFF
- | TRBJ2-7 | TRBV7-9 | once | TGTGCCAGCAGCCCTCTAAGTTCCCGCTACGAGCAGTACTTC | CASSPLSSRYEQYF
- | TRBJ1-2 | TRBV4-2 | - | TGTGCCAGCAGCCAAGTCAGTCAAGGGGCGGACTATGGCTACACCTTC | CASSQVSQGADYGYTF
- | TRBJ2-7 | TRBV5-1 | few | TGCGCCAGCGGATATAGCGAGGGGGAAGGTGCCTACGAGCAGTACTTC | CASGYSEGEGAYEQYF
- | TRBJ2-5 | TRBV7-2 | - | TGTGCCAGCAGCTTAGGGGGGGTGGGGGGTCTCCAAGAGACCCAGTACTTC | CASSLGGVGGLQETQYF
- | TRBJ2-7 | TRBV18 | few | TGTGCCAGCGGACACGAAACTTACGAGCAGTACTTC | CASGHETYEQYF
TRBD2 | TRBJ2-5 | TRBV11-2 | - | TGTGCCAGCAGCTTAGATGGCGGGAGTGGAAAGACCCAGTACTTC | CASSLDGGSGKTQYF
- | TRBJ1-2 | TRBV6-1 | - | TGTGCCAGCAGCTTGGCCAGGATTAACTATGGCTACACCTTC | CASSLARINYGYTF
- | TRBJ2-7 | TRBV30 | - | TGTGCCTGGAGTTCGACAGCCTACGAGCAGTACTTC | CAWSSTAYEQYF
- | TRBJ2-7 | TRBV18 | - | TGTGCCAGCTCCCTTTCCGGGAACTCCTACGAGCAGTACTTC | CASSLSGNSYEQYF
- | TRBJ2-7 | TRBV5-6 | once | TGTGCCAGCAGCTTGAACAGCTACGAGCAGTACTTC | CASSLNSYEQYF
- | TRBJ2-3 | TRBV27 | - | TGTGCCAGCAGTATGACCGGGACACTTCTCACAGATACGCAGTATTTT | CASSMTGTLLTDTQYF
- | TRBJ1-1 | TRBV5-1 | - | TGCGCCAGCAGCTTGGAGGGGGGGTGGCGGAACACTGAAGCTTTCTTT | CASSLEGGWRNTEAFF
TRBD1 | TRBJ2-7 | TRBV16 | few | TGTGCCAGCAGCCAAAGGGACAGGGGAAGCTACGAGCAGTACTTC | CASSQRDRGSYEQYF
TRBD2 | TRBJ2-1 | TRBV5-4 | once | TGTGCCAGCAGTCCCGCTTTTGGGCGGGAGAACAATGAGCAGTTCTTC | CASSPAFGRENNEQFF